The present TCR beta chain was sequenced within a study of blood T cells in healthy people across ages. Study outcomes and limitations: Significant beta diversity loss was already apparent by age around 40, declining roughly linearly.

For the second PCR, which ran for about 7 to 11 cycles, a sample-barcoded 5' primer and a J-beta primer mix were used. In TCRdb, the 5' RACE reads were re-called with MiXCR into one record per CDR3 protein. The table has about 570,000 distinct CDR3 sequences, 27% seen once. In its sample, this clonotype was seen a few times. Its antigen is still unknown. Trimming cost V 3 bases and J 8 bases, with 12 bases left between them. CDR3 length: 13 residues. Per sample, at least 5 micrograms of total RNA were extracted. This clonotype originated in a woman in her 70s in good health. This rearrangement joins TRBV12-3 or TRBV12-4 to TRBJ2-3; no reliable D call. Sequenced input: blood. The CDR3 coding sequence is TGTGCCAGCAGTTTGCCGCTGGCCGGTACGCAGTATTTT. Protein sequence: CASSLPLAGTQYF.